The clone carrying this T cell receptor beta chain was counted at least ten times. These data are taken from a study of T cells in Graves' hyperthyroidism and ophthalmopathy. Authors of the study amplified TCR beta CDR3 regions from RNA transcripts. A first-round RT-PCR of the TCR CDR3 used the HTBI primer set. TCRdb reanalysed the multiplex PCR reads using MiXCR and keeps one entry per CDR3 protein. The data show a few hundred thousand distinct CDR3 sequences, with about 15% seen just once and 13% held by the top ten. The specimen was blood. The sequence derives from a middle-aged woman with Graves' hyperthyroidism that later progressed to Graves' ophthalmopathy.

The chain's CDR3 is CASSPRLGQHQITDTQYF. In DNA form, the CDR3 reads TGTGCCAGCAGCCCCCGGTTAGGGCAGCACCAAATCACAGATACGCAGTATTTT. This chain uses TRBV11-2 with TRBJ2-3; D gene ambiguous. Germline loops: CDR1 SGHAT, CDR2 FQNNGV. The CDR3 loop spans 18 amino acids. Trimming pared 5 bases from V and 2 bases from J, leaving 23 bases between. The whole variable domain, filled in from reference TRBV11-2 and TRBJ2-3, reads EAGVAQSPRYKIIEKRQSVAFWCNPISGHATLYWYQQILGQGPKLLIQFQNNGVVDDSQLPKDRFSAERLKGVDSTLKIQPAKLEDSAVYLCASSPRLGQHQITDTQYFGPGTRLTVL.